These 32 T cell receptor beta chains came from one sample sequenced in a study of shared clonotypes between healthy human individuals. Libraries were prepared by immunoSEQ multiplex PCR; TCRdb keeps only in-frame clonotypes and omits some of them. This table has just over 2,000,000 clones, 90% to 95% appearing once. Sequenced: naive CD4+ T cells sorted from blood. Subset denoted: CD45RA+ positively selected. The receptors shown here come from a man younger than 35 in good health.

The rearrangement joins TRBV30 to TRBJ2-7; 9 nucleotides align to TRBD1. Trimming took 3 bases from V and 2 from J; bases not matched to a gene: 8. The CDR3 runs 15 residues. Germline CDR1 is GTSNPN and CDR2 is SVGIG (reference sequence). The CDR3 coding sequence is TGTGCCTGGAGGTTACAGGGGGCAATACCCTACGAGCAGTACTTC. Its translation: CAWRLQGAIPYEQYF.

The chain joins TRBV7-9 to TRBJ2-3; no clear D gene. Between the trimmed V and J ends, which lost 6 bases and 3 bases, there was a span of 4 bases. Germline values: CDR1 SEHNR, CDR2 FQNEAQ (reference sequence). The CDR3 loop spans 11 amino acids. As DNA, the CDR3 is TGTGCCAGCAGTATGACAGATACGCAGTATTTT. This encodes CASSMTDTQYF.

This chain joins TRBV7-8 and TRBJ2-7; 7 positions match TRBD2. The CDR3 has 16 residues. V trimming: 4 bases; J trimming: 6 bases; junction bases outside the gene matches: 15. CDR1 is SGHVS, CDR2 FQNEAQ, per germline. CDR3 nucleotide sequence: TGTGCCAGCAGCTCTAGCGGTGGGGCCCTCGGGGGCGAGCAGTACTTC. Translation: CASSSSGGALGGEQYF.

This chain joins TRBV6-5 and TRBJ1-2; TRBD1 might be the D (6 bases). The germline CDR1 and CDR2 sequences are MNHEY and SVGAGI. The V end lost 4 bases, the J end lost 1 base, and 16 bases lay between the germline ends. CDR3 length: 16 amino acids. Here the CDR3 reads CASSFVGQTVNYGYTF. The CDR3 bases are TGTGCCAGCAGTTTCGTCGGACAGACAGTTAACTATGGCTACACCTTC.

This chain uses TRBV5-1 with TRBJ2-5; 11 bases fit TRBD2. The CDR3 spans 16 residues. Germline lookup yields CDR1 SGHRS and CDR2 YFSETQ. V dropped 0 bases and J dropped 1; count of bases not matched to a gene: 2. The DNA for the CDR3 is TGCGCCAGCAGCTTGGTTAGCGGGGGGGGCCAAGAGACCCAGTACTTC. It specifies CASSLVSGGGQETQYF.

V usage is TRBV28 and J usage is TRBJ2-2, with 9 bases fitting TRBD1. There are 16 residues in the CDR3. The germline V gene encodes CDR1 MDHEN and CDR2 SYDVKM. The trim removed 3 bases at V and 0 bases at J, leaving 2 bases unmatched. The CDR3 here is CASSFHRGPNTGELFF. The DNA of the CDR3 is TGTGCCAGCAGTTTCCACAGGGGGCCGAACACCGGGGAGCTGTTTTTT.

The rearrangement uses TRBV4-1 and TRBJ1-2, with D possibly matching TRBD1 (6 bases). The CDR3 is 17 residues long. Germline V CDR1 and CDR2: MGHRA, YSYEKL. Trimming left V 0 bases short and J 3 bases short, with 17 bases between. CDR3 in DNA: TGCGCCAGCAGCCAAGATTGGGGGACACAAAGGGACTATGGCTACACCTTC. As protein: CASSQDWGTQRDYGYTF.

A single count supports this clone. V is TRBV5-1 and J is TRBJ2-7; D unresolved. The germline gives CDR1 SGHRS, CDR2 YFSETQ. Trimming shortened V by 0 bases and J by 6 bases, and 7 bases separated the two germline ends. The CDR3 is 12 residues long. The CDR3 coding sequence is TGCGCCAGCAGCTTGGGCTTCGGCGAGCAGTACTTC. Protein product: CASSLGFGEQYF. The variable domain in full, with the rest retrieved from reference TRBV5-1 and TRBJ2-7, is KAGVTQTPRYLIKTRGQQVTLSCSPISGHRSVSWYQQTPGQGLQFLFEYFSETQRNKGNFPGRFSGRQFSNSRSEMNVSTLELGDSALYLCASSLGFGEQYFGPGTRLTVT.

The gene calls are TRBV20-1 and TRBJ1-1; weak D call: TRBD1 (6 bases). CDR1 DFQATT and CDR2 SNEGSKA come from the germline V gene (reference sequence). The CDR3 totals 11 residues. V was pared by 2 bases and J by 7 bases, with 8 bases between. The CDR3 region has the DNA TGCAGTGCTAGACGGACAGATGAAGCTTTCTTT. Amino acid sequence: CSARRTDEAFF.

The chain joins TRBV29-1 to TRBJ1-1, with unresolved D. CDR1 is SQVTM, CDR2 ANQGSEA, per germline. The CDR3 spans 12 residues. Trimming removed 7 bases from V and 6 bases from J, with 15 bases in between. The CDR3 reads CSGKSHEAEAFF. The CDR3 nucleotides are TGCAGCGGTAAGAGCCATGAGGCTGAAGCTTTCTTT.

J is TRBJ2-7 and V is TRBV27, with TRBD1 matching 7 bases. V lost 5 bases and J lost 3; bases outside the gene matches: 4. Germline CDR1 is MNHEY and CDR2 is SMNVEV (reference sequence). The CDR3 is 13 residues long. The DNA of the CDR3 is TGTGCCAGCAGTCCCGGGACAGTCTACGAGCAGTACTTC. Its translation: CASSPGTVYEQYF.

The chain combines TRBV7-3 with TRBJ2-7; 7 positions match TRBD2. The CDR3 is made up of 14 amino acids. Germline-derived CDR1 and CDR2 are SGHTA and FQGTGA. Trimming removed 8 bases from V and 6 bases from J; junction bases left unmatched: 13. CDR3 sequence (DNA): TGTGCCAGCCCCCCAGGTAGCGGGCCCCCCGAGCAGTACTTC. As protein: CASPPGSGPPEQYF.

This rearrangement joins TRBV4-1 to TRBJ2-5; the D gene is possibly TRBD2 (5 bases). The germline CDR1 and CDR2 sequences are MGHRA and YSYEKL. The length of the CDR3 is 15 residues. Trimming stripped 4 bases from V and 1 base from J, with 13 bases between. CDR3 nucleotides: TGCGCCAGCAGCCCGGGGAACGTCGCCCAAGAGACCCAGTACTTC. It specifies CASSPGNVAQETQYF.

This rearrangement joins TRBV6-1 to TRBJ1-1; 8 positions agree with TRBD1. There are 14 residues in the CDR3. CDR1 MNHNS and CDR2 SASEGT come from the germline V gene. The J segment lost 4 bases and the V segment lost 5 bases, leaving 6 bases of the junction unmatched. This chain's CDR3 is CASSFGQGGTEAFF. CDR3 in DNA: TGTGCCAGCAGTTTTGGACAGGGTGGCACTGAAGCTTTCTTT.

The chain carries TRBV5-5 and TRBJ2-5; tentatively, D is TRBD2 (5 bases). The CDR3 covers 13 residues. Germline CDR1 and CDR2: SGHKS and YYEKEE (reference sequence). Between the trimmed V and J ends, which lost 6 bases and 5 bases, there was a span of 14 bases. DNA for the CDR3: TGTGCCAGCAAACTAGGCCCTCTTGAGACCCAGTACTTC. Amino acid sequence: CASKLGPLETQYF. The full variable domain, completed using reference TRBV5-5 and TRBJ2-5, is DAGVTQSPTHLIKTRGQQVTLRCSPISGHKSVSWYQQVLGQGPQFIFQYYEKEERGRGNFPDRFSARQFPNYSSELNVNALLLGDSALYLCASKLGPLETQYFGPGTRLLVL.

Worth noting for this clone: This sample includes further DNA sequences coding for the same CDR3. The chain links TRBV18 to TRBJ2-5; D is uncertain. The V gene's germline CDR1 is KGHSH and CDR2 LQKENI. Trimming removed 2 bases from V and 1 base from J, with 5 bases in between. This CDR3 spans 13 amino acids. CDR3 DNA sequence: TGTGCCAGCTCACCAACCTCCCAAGAGACCCAGTACTTC. This translates into CASSPTSQETQYF.

The rearrangement uses TRBV28 and TRBJ1-4; 8 bases are shared with TRBD1. Germline-derived CDR1 and CDR2 are MDHEN and SYDVKM. Unmatched junction bases numbered 5, after V lost 5 bases and J lost 6 bases. The CDR3 loop spans 14 amino acids. For the CDR3, the DNA is TGTGCCAGCAGTCCCCAGGGGGCCGATGAAAAACTGTTTTTT. Its translation is CASSPQGADEKLFF.

For this clone: The germline gene is not matched at one end of the junction; a read error may be the cause. The genes are TRBV5-8 and TRBJ1-1, with 8 bases fitting TRBD1. The CDR3 is 10 amino acids. Germline CDR1 SGHTS, CDR2 YDEGEE. The CDR3 DNA sequence: TGTGCCAGCACTTTACGGACAGGGTACTTT. Its protein product is CASTLRTGYF.

This clone was seen just once. The V and J genes are TRBV5-6 and TRBJ1-5; a weak D match, TRBD1 (5 bases). V dropped 0 bases and J dropped 1 base, with 11 bases sitting between them. Germline V lookup: CDR1 SGHDT, CDR2 YYEEEE. The CDR3 runs to 16 residues. CDR3 sequence (DNA): TGTGCCAGCAGCTTGGGGGGACGGCAGAGCAATCAGCCCCAGCATTTT. Its protein product is CASSLGGRQSNQPQHF. Full variable domain (rest looked up from reference TRBV5-6 and TRBJ1-5): DAGVTQSPTHLIKTRGQQVTLRCSPKSGHDTVSWYQQALGQGPQFIFQYYEEEERQRGNFPDRFSGHQFPNYSSELNVNALLLGDSALYLCASSLGGRQSNQPQHFGDGTRLSIL.

V is TRBV30 and J is TRBJ1-3, with no clear D. This CDR3 is 15 amino acids long. V was trimmed by 4 bases and J by 3 bases, leaving 16 bases between them. The germline gives CDR1 GTSNPN, CDR2 SVGIG (reference sequence). CDR3 loop: CAWTISGRVGNTIYF. Written as DNA, the CDR3 is TGTGCCTGGACAATCTCTGGGCGAGTTGGAAACACCATATATTTT. The whole variable domain, filled in from reference TRBV30 and TRBJ1-3, reads SQTIHQWPATLVQPVGSPLSLECTVEGTSNPNLYWYRQAAGRGLQLLFYSVGIGQISSEVPQNLSASRPQDRQFILSSKKLLLSDSGFYLCAWTISGRVGNTIYFGEGSWLTVV.

The chain uses TRBV5-1 and TRBJ2-1, with 9 bases that match TRBD2. The CDR3 totals 16 residues. Per germline, CDR1 SGHRS and CDR2 YFSETQ. The J segment lost 5 bases and the V segment lost 1 base, leaving 7 bases of the junction unmatched. Here the CDR3 DNA reads TGCGCCAGCAGCTTGCAAGGCGCGGGAGGGCACAATGAGCAGTTCTTC. This encodes CASSLQGAGGHNEQFF.

The genes are TRBV10-3 and TRBJ1-6; no definite D call. This CDR3 region has 13 residues. The ends were cut back, 3 bases at V and 14 bases at J, with 14 bases in the middle. The V gene's germline CDR1 is ENHRY and CDR2 SYGVKD. Written as DNA, the CDR3 is TGTGCCATCAGTGACGGATCGGAACGGACCCTCCACTTT. This gives the protein CAISDGSERTLHF.

This clone was recorded once. The chain has TRBV4-1 and TRBJ1-2; D may be TRBD1 (5 bases). V shed 8 bases and J shed 7 bases, with 23 bases lying between them. The germline V gene has CDR1 MGHRA and CDR2 YSYEKL. The CDR3 has 15 residues. CDR3 sequence: CASHTGVRGFGGYTF. CDR3 nucleotide sequence: TGCGCCAGCCATACGGGGGTCCGAGGTTTTGGTGGCTACACCTTC.

The sample holds one count of this clone. This chain connects TRBV4-3 to TRBJ2-7; the D call may be TRBD1 or TRBD2 (5 bases each). Trimming took off 2 bases at V and 5 bases at J, with 13 bases between the two ends. CDR1 is LGHNA and CDR2 is YSLEER in the germline V gene. The CDR3 is 14 amino acids. In DNA form, the CDR3 reads TGCGCCAGCAGCCAACAAGCACGGGACGACGAGCAGTACTTC. Protein product: CASSQQARDDEQYF.

The chain carries TRBV27 and TRBJ2-5; 9 positions agree with TRBD2. The CDR3 consists of 16 residues. Germline CDR1 and CDR2: MNHEY and SMNVEV (reference sequence). The V segment lost 5 bases and the J segment 5 bases; nucleotides outside the gene matches: 12. CDR3 protein: CASSPGLAEAQETQYF. CDR3 nucleotides: TGTGCCAGCAGTCCGGGACTAGCCGAAGCCCAGGAGACCCAGTACTTC.

This chain uses TRBV6-6 with TRBJ1-1; D gene unclear. Germline CDR1 and CDR2: MNHNY and SVGAGI (reference sequence). V was cut by 5 bases and J by 1 base, with 8 bases left in between. CDR3 length: 13 amino acids. Written as DNA, the CDR3 is TGTGCCAGCAGTCACCCAGGGAACACTGAAGCTTTCTTT. Protein product: CASSHPGNTEAFF.

In this sample, this clone turned up once. This chain joins TRBV7-2 and TRBJ1-2; D is possibly TRBD1 (6 bases). The CDR3 runs 13 residues. Germline CDR1 and CDR2: SGHTA and FQGNSA. V was pared by 5 bases and J by 8 bases, with 15 bases between. For the CDR3, the DNA is TGTGCCAGCAGCGCTACAGGGTCCGGAGGCTACACCTTC. Encoded protein: CASSATGSGGYTF.

The rearrangement joins TRBV5-6 to TRBJ2-7, with TRBD1 identical over 9 bases. This CDR3 region has 16 residues. Germline V lookup: CDR1 SGHDT, CDR2 YYEEEE. Trimming removed 2 bases from V and 2 bases from J; junction bases left unmatched: 8. CDR3 amino acids: CASSLRTGVVAYEQYF. DNA of the CDR3: TGTGCCAGCAGCTTAAGGACAGGGGTTGTAGCCTACGAGCAGTACTTC.

J is TRBJ1-4 and V is TRBV7-8; D is uncertain. This CDR3 has 13 amino acids. V lost 5 bases, J lost 7 bases, and 11 bases lay in between. Germline V gene data show CDR1 as SGHVS and CDR2 as FQNEAQ. CDR3 DNA sequence: TGTGCCAGCAGCGCGCCGGGGTCTGAAAAACTGTTTTTT. Translating it yields CASSAPGSEKLFF.

This rearrangement joins TRBV6-5 to TRBJ2-5, with D unresolved. The assigned J gene may be wrong: the sequence end matches TRBJ2-7 better. CDR1 is MNHEY, CDR2 SVGAGI, per germline. The CDR3 has 15 residues. CDR3 amino acids: CASSYRAGTSYEQYF. CDR3 nucleotide sequence: TGTGCCAGCAGTTACCGGGCCGGAACATCCTACGAGCAGTACTTC.

CDR3 sequence: CASSRPPGQGNYGYTF. CDR3 nucleotides: TGTGCCAGCAGTAGGCCTCCGGGACAGGGGAACTATGGCTACACCTTC. The chain has TRBV6-6 and TRBJ1-2, with 10 bases identical to TRBD1. There are 16 residues in the CDR3. Trimming took 5 bases from V and 2 from J; bases not matched to a gene: 8. Germline V lookup: CDR1 MNHNY, CDR2 SVGAGI (reference sequence).

This clone appeared once. A read error may be the cause here, since a much bigger clone is one base away. The V and J genes are TRBV11-3 and TRBJ2-7; D is uncertain. Per germline, CDR1 SGHNT and CDR2 YENEEA. With 5 bases removed from V and 3 bases from J, the gap between germline ends came to 14 bases. This CDR3 region has 14 residues. The CDR3 sequence is CASSQGVRDYEQYF. The CDR3 DNA is TGTGCCAGCAGCCAAGGCGTGAGAGACTACGAGCAGTACTTC.